The 32 T cell receptor beta chains in this list originate from one sample, sequenced in a study of blood T cell repertoires in COVID-19 (dated by TCRdb to 2018 to 2020). Receptors were amplified or captured by the immunoSEQ multiplex PCR assay. What TCRdb holds here is the immuneACCESS table cut down to in-frame rearrangements. Part of the clones is not present; checked against another copy, under half of the missing clones reflect an unresolved V gene, and the others are unexplained. In all, the sample holds about 68,000 clones, and 70% to 90% of those were seen once. About 3.4% of the sample is taken by the ten largest. Material: peripheral blood. The receptors derive from a woman between 45 and 65 years old with COVID-19, enrolled during active disease.

This sequence joins TRBV30 and TRBJ1-1, with D maybe TRBD1 (6 bases). Looked up from germline, CDR1 is GTSNPN and CDR2 is SVGIG (reference sequence). V was clipped by 2 bases and J by 8 bases, with 9 bases between them. The CDR3 length is 11 residues. CDR3 sequence: CAWSYRVEAFF. The DNA for the CDR3 is TGTGCCTGGAGTTACAGGGTGGAAGCTTTCTTT.

The rearrangement uses TRBV4-1 and TRBJ2-3, with 10 bases fitting TRBD2. V was pared by 4 bases and J by 3 bases, with 13 bases of the junction left unmatched. Germline loops: CDR1 MGHRA, CDR2 YSYEKL. The CDR3 is 18 residues long. CDR3 in DNA: TGCGCCAGCAGCCGTACTAGCGGGACTCGTGTAAGGACAGATACGCAGTATTTT. Its protein is CASSRTSGTRVRTDTQYF.

This clone was observed a single time. The chain recombines TRBV24-1 with TRBJ1-4; D remains unclear. CDR3 length equals 13 residues. V was trimmed by 10 bases and J by 1 base, leaving 9 bases between them. CDR1 and CDR2 (germline): KGHDR, SFDVKD. CDR3 DNA sequence: TGTGCCACGGCGGGCGGAACTAATGAAAAACTGTTTTTT. Protein: CATAGGTNEKLFF.

This rearrangement joins TRBV6-6 to TRBJ1-1; D possibly corresponds to TRBD1 (6 bases). Per germline, CDR1 MNHNY and CDR2 SVGAGI (reference sequence). Trimming shortened V by 0 bases and J by 4 bases, and 12 bases separated the two germline ends. This CDR3 contains 15 residues. The CDR3 protein is CASSYSQGEGTEAFF. As DNA, the CDR3 is TGTGCCAGCAGTTACTCACAGGGAGAGGGCACTGAAGCTTTCTTT.

The count of this clone is one. The genes are TRBV7-3 and TRBJ2-1; a weak D match, TRBD2 (7 bases). CDR1 is SGHTA, CDR2 FQGTGA, per germline. CDR3 size: 13 residues. Trimming took off 4 bases at V and 6 bases at J, with 10 bases between the two ends. The CDR3 region is CASSSRGGNEQFF. The DNA of the CDR3 is TGTGCCAGCAGCTCAAGGGGGGGCAATGAGCAGTTCTTC.

This sequence joins TRBV19 and TRBJ2-7, with a possible D match to TRBD1 (5 bases). The V and J ends lost 4 bases and 3 bases respectively, with 13 bases between them. Germline assignment: CDR1 LNHDA and CDR2 SQIVND (reference sequence). The CDR3 length is 14 residues. The CDR3 reads CASSTHGQGYEQYF. For the CDR3, the DNA is TGTGCCAGTAGTACCCATGGACAAGGCTACGAGCAGTACTTC.

This chain joins TRBV2 and TRBJ1-1; 7 nucleotides line up with TRBD1. This CDR3 contains 13 residues. V trimming: 5 bases; J trimming: 5 bases; junction bases outside the gene matches: 5. The germline gives CDR1 SNHLY, CDR2 FYNNEI. The CDR3 DNA follows: TGTGCCAGCAGTCTGGACAGGCGAACTGAAGCTTTCTTT. Protein: CASSLDRRTEAFF.

This clone has a single count. The rearrangement links TRBV21-1 to TRBJ2-3; TRBD2 is the table's D call and was not checked against the DNA. TRBV21-1 is designated a pseudogene. There are 15 residues in the CDR3. The CDR3 bases are TGTGCCAGCAGCAAGGGGGACTCCTACACAGATACGCAGTATTTT. Translation gives CASSKGDSYTDTQYF.

The chain uses TRBV9 and TRBJ2-5; TRBD2 is a possible D gene (5 bases). V gave up 4 bases and J gave up 7 bases, with 14 bases separating them. Per the germline V gene, CDR1 is SGDLS and CDR2 is YYNGEE. This CDR3 is built from 13 residues. The CDR3, as DNA: TGTGCCAGCAGCCTTACTCCAGAGGGGACCCAGTACTTC. Amino acids: CASSLTPEGTQYF.

The chain is built from TRBV25-1 and TRBJ1-5; 9 bases fit TRBD1. Trimming cost V 9 bases and J 6 bases; bases outside gene matches: 6. The CDR3 is 13 residues long. Per germline, CDR1 MGHDK and CDR2 SYGVNS. The CDR3, as DNA: TGTGCCAGAATACAGGGGGCTTGTCAGCCCCAGCATTTT. This codes for CARIQGACQPQHF. The full variable domain, in which reference TRBV25-1 and TRBJ1-5 provide the parts outside the CDR3, is EADIYQTPRYLVIGTGKKITLECSQTMGHDKMYWYQQDPGMELHLIHYSYGVNSTEKGDLSSESTVSRIRTEHFPLTLESARPSHTSQYLCARIQGACQPQHFGDGTRLSIL.

V and J are TRBV9 and TRBJ2-7, with D possibly matching TRBD2 (5 bases). Per the germline V gene, CDR1 is SGDLS and CDR2 is YYNGEE. V was clipped by 3 bases and J by 2 bases, with 12 bases between them. CDR3 length: 14 residues. This CDR3 reads CASSAGIIPYEQYF. The DNA for the CDR3 is TGTGCCAGCAGCGCCGGGATCATCCCCTACGAGCAGTACTTC.

The chain links TRBV4-2 to TRBJ2-1; 8 nucleotides agree with TRBD2. The V gene's germline CDR1 is LGHNA and CDR2 YNFKEQ. The CDR3 sequence is 15 residues long. J was trimmed by 10 bases and V by 4 bases; bases with no gene match: 12. The chain's CDR3 is CASSPPQREFDEQFF. The CDR3 DNA sequence: TGTGCCAGCAGCCCCCCCCAGCGGGAGTTCGACGAGCAGTTCTTC.

The V and J genes are TRBV12-2 and TRBJ2-5; the table assigns TRBD2, which was not confirmed against the DNA. TRBV12-2 is a known pseudogene. This CDR3 is 13 amino acids long. As DNA, the CDR3 is TGTGCAAGTCCTCCCACACGATTCGGGGCCCAGTACTTC. It encodes CASPPTRFGAQYF.

The rearrangement links TRBV6-5 to TRBJ1-2; the match to TRBD1 covers 11 bases. CDR1 is MNHEY, CDR2 SVGAGI, per germline. The junction had 7 bases not matched to a gene; V was cut back by 6 bases and J by 7 bases. There are 14 residues in the CDR3. The CDR3 DNA is TGTGCCAGCAGACCCGGACAGGGGGCGCGTGGCTACACCTTC. Protein product: CASRPGQGARGYTF.

The chain employs TRBV21-1 and TRBJ2-4; whether TRBD2, the table's D call, matches the DNA was not checked. TRBV21-1 is marked as a pseudogene. The CDR3 has 18 amino acids. This CDR3 reads CASSPLEMREEAKNIQYF. The CDR3 DNA sequence: TGTGCCAGCAGCCCCCTGGAAATGCGGGAGGAAGCCAAAAACATTCAGTACTTC.

The V call is TRBV5-1, the J call TRBJ2-3; no clear D. CDR1 SGHRS and CDR2 YFSETQ come from the germline V gene. The ends were cut back, 0 bases at V and 1 base at J, with 12 bases in the middle. The CDR3 totals 16 residues. The CDR3 reads CASSLVSGLGTDTQYF. Written as DNA, the CDR3 is TGCGCCAGCAGCTTGGTATCCGGGTTGGGCACAGATACGCAGTATTTT.

This clone has more than one count but fewer than ten. This chain joins TRBV6-5 and TRBJ2-1; TRBD1 is a possible D gene (6 bases). CDR1 is MNHEY and CDR2 is SVGAGI in the germline V gene. There are 15 residues in the CDR3. Trimming pared 4 bases from V and 4 bases from J, leaving 14 bases between. The CDR3: CASSLTGPTYNEQFF. CDR3 DNA: TGTGCCAGCAGTTTAACAGGGCCTACATACAATGAGCAGTTCTTC.

The rearrangement links TRBV6-5 to TRBJ2-1, with D perhaps matching TRBD2 (5 bases). This CDR3 spans 14 amino acids. Germline V gene data show CDR1 as MNHEY and CDR2 as SVGAGI. V lost 0 bases to trimming and J lost 6 bases, with 9 bases between them. CDR3 sequence (DNA): TGTGCCAGCAGTTACTCGGACTCTTCCAATGAGCAGTTCTTC. Translating it yields CASSYSDSSNEQFF.

The chain uses TRBV30 and TRBJ2-3; D may be TRBD2 (6 bases). This CDR3 has 14 amino acids. Trimming took 7 bases from V and 4 from J, leaving 18 bases between them. CDR1 is GTSNPN, CDR2 SVGIG, per germline (reference sequence). The CDR3 is CASYRSGVADTQYF. As DNA, the CDR3 is TGTGCCTCATACCGGTCGGGAGTTGCAGATACGCAGTATTTT.

V usage is TRBV11-2 and J usage is TRBJ2-3; no firm D call. Trimming took off 5 bases at V and 2 bases at J, with 17 bases between the two ends. The CDR3 contains 16 residues. Germline V CDR1 and CDR2: SGHAT, FQNNGV. CDR3 in DNA: TGTGCCAGCAGCCGTCTGTCTGCCCTAATCACAGATACGCAGTATTTT. Its protein product is CASSRLSALITDTQYF.

The chain uses TRBV30 and TRBJ2-7, with no clear D. With 5 bases removed from V and 2 bases from J, the gap between germline ends came to 4 bases. Germline V CDR1 and CDR2: GTSNPN, SVGIG (reference sequence). This CDR3 comprises 10 residues. This CDR3 reads CAWATYEQYF. In DNA, the CDR3 is TGTGCCTGGGCTACCTACGAGCAGTACTTC.

The gene calls are TRBV5-5 and TRBJ1-3, with 8 bases lining up with TRBD1. The CDR3 totals 15 residues. Unmatched junction bases numbered 9, after V lost 4 bases and J lost 6 bases. The germline CDR1 and CDR2 sequences are SGHKS and YYEKEE (reference sequence). The CDR3 reads CASSRLQGGINTIYF. CDR3 in DNA: TGTGCCAGCAGCCGTCTACAGGGGGGAATAAACACCATATATTTT.

DNA of the CDR3: TGTGCCAGCAGTGAATCTGGGAGGGGAGGGAGGCTGTTTTTT. Translation gives CASSESGRGGRLFF. The chain has TRBV6-1 and TRBJ1-4; D is perhaps TRBD1 (5 bases). The CDR3 has 14 amino acids. V lost 2 bases and J lost 14, with 18 bases in between. CDR1 is MNHNS, CDR2 SASEGT, per germline.

J is TRBJ2-1 and V is TRBV30, with a possible D match to TRBD2 (5 bases). Trimming took off 0 bases at V and 5 bases at J, with 20 bases between the two ends. The CDR3 has 17 amino acids. The germline V gene encodes CDR1 GTSNPN and CDR2 SVGIG (reference sequence). CDR3 sequence reads: CAWSVRVGRKSDNEQFF. The CDR3 nucleotides read TGTGCCTGGAGTGTGAGGGTAGGCAGAAAGTCGGACAATGAGCAGTTCTTC.

J is TRBJ2-7 and V is TRBV5-1, with 9 positions matching TRBD2. V lost 3 bases to trimming and J lost 0 bases; unmatched junction nucleotides: 4. Germline V lookup: CDR1 SGHRS, CDR2 YFSETQ. The CDR3 is made up of 15 amino acids. CDR3 sequence: CASSSGTSSSYEQYF. The CDR3 nucleotides are TGCGCCAGCAGCTCAGGGACTAGCAGCTCCTACGAGCAGTACTTC.

A word on this clone: The sample contains more than one DNA sequence encoding this CDR3. The genes are TRBV30 and TRBJ2-7, with TRBD1 identical over 10 bases. This CDR3 region has 13 residues. The ends lost 2 bases at V and 3 bases at J; junction bases unmatched: 1. CDR1 GTSNPN and CDR2 SVGIG come from the germline V gene (reference sequence). The CDR3, as DNA: TGTGCCTGGAGTAGGGACAGGGGCTACGAGCAGTACTTC. Encoded protein: CAWSRDRGYEQYF.

The gene calls are TRBV6-1 and TRBJ2-7, with D uncertain. The germline CDR1 and CDR2 sequences are MNHNS and SASEGT. Trimming left V 1 base short and J 1 base short, with 11 bases between. The length of the CDR3 is 15 residues. The CDR3 bases are TGTGCCAGCAGTGAAGGACACCCGAATTCCTACGAGCAGTACTTC. As protein: CASSEGHPNSYEQYF.

The chain couples TRBV6-5 to TRBJ2-3, with 8 bases matching TRBD2. Germline V gene sequence: CDR1 MNHEY, CDR2 SVGAGI. The trim removed 10 bases at V and 6 bases at J, leaving 9 bases unmatched. The CDR3 length is 13 residues. Here the CDR3 reads CATGGREADTQYF. The CDR3 coding sequence is TGTGCCACGGGGGGGCGGGAGGCTGATACGCAGTATTTT.

The chain combines TRBV15 with TRBJ2-7; possibly TRBD2 for D (7 bases). Trimming cost V 2 bases and J 4 bases, with 15 bases left between them. Germline V CDR1 and CDR2: LNHNV, YYDKDF (reference sequence). The CDR3 has 15 residues. CDR3 bases: TGTGCCACCAGCAGATACCGTGAGGGGGGGTACGAGCAGTACTTC. It codes for CATSRYREGGYEQYF.

V is TRBV10-3 and J is TRBJ2-3, with D hard to call. With 7 bases removed from V and 6 bases from J, the gap between germline ends came to 11 bases. Germline CDR1 is ENHRY and CDR2 is SYGVKD. There are 12 residues in the CDR3. Here the CDR3 reads CAIKSVTDTQYF. The CDR3 DNA reads as TGTGCCATCAAGTCAGTTACGGATACGCAGTATTTT.

The table lists this clone with a few counts. The rearrangement links TRBV7-2 to TRBJ2-2, with TRBD2 as a possible D gene (5 bases). The CDR3 is 13 residues long. V was shortened by 1 base and J by 6 bases, with 6 bases between the two germline ends. Germline V gives CDR1 SGHTA, CDR2 FQGNSA. The CDR3 here is CASSLGGAGELFF. CDR3 DNA: TGTGCCAGCAGCTTAGGGGGAGCCGGGGAGCTGTTTTTT.

This sequence joins TRBV19 and TRBJ2-2; possible D gene TRBD2, 6 bases. Germline-derived CDR1 and CDR2 are LNHDA and SQIVND (reference sequence). The CDR3 covers 14 residues. V lost 7 bases to trimming and J lost 1 base, with 10 bases between them. The CDR3 region has the DNA TGTGCCAGTACCATGGGGGGGAACACCGGGGAGCTGTTTTTT. The encoded protein is CASTMGGNTGELFF.